The 18 T cell receptor beta chains below come from one sample, sequenced in a study of post-analysis software for immune sequencing data. Study-wide findings and caveats: Patients used five TRBV segments, including TRBV5-6, TRBV5-1 and TRBV20-1, more often than controls.

Researchers reported that TCR beta cDNA libraries carried unique molecular identifiers. TCRdb re-called the PCR reads through MiXCR, storing one row per CDR3 protein. The sample has over 150,000 distinct CDR3 sequences, 25% to 35% seen once. These TCRs' antigens remain unknown. Sequenced sample: blood. The source is a girl aged 5-17 years with multiple sclerosis.

This clonotype was detected only a few times. The chain uses TRBV6-5 and TRBJ2-1; D tentatively fits TRBD1 or TRBD2 (5 bases each). The CDR3 sequence is 16 residues long. V dropped 2 bases and J dropped 2 bases, with 13 bases sitting between them. Germline CDR1 is MNHEY and CDR2 is SVGAGI. CDR3 sequence (DNA): TGTGCCAGCAGTTACCGGGACGGACCCCCCTACAATGAGCAGTTCTTC. Its protein product is CASSYRDGPPYNEQFF.

This clonotype showed up many times. CDR3 DNA: TGTGCCAGCAGCTACTTGAATGGAGGGGGATTCTACGAGCAGTACTTC. Translating it yields CASSYLNGGGFYEQYF. The rearrangement links TRBV7-6 to TRBJ2-7; either TRBD1 or TRBD2 may supply D (6 bases each). V lost 4 bases and J 3 bases, leaving 19 bases between the germline ends. Germline loops: CDR1 SGHVS, CDR2 FNYEAQ. This CDR3 is 16 amino acids long.

This clonotype appeared many times. This chain uses TRBV28 with TRBJ2-5, with unresolved D. Germline-derived CDR1 and CDR2 are MDHEN and SYDVKM. Trimming removed 7 bases from V and 12 bases from J, with 18 bases in between. The CDR3 loop spans 12 amino acids. The CDR3 loop reads CASTLRTGGEYF. The CDR3 DNA sequence: TGTGCCAGCACCCTACGGACCGGCGGCGAGTACTTC.

This clonotype was seen many times. The V gene is TRBV28, the J gene TRBJ1-5; D possibly corresponds to TRBD1 (5 bases). From germline, CDR1 is MDHEN and CDR2 SYDVKM. Trimming cost V 3 bases and J 2 bases, with 8 bases left between them. The CDR3 sequence is 14 residues long. The CDR3 spells CASSFQGGNQPQHF. Here the CDR3 DNA reads TGTGCCAGCAGTTTCCAGGGAGGCAATCAGCCCCAGCATTTT.

The table lists this clonotype with a count of one. The chain joins TRBV28 to TRBJ1-5; a possible D gene is TRBD1 (5 bases). Germline-derived CDR1 and CDR2 are MDHEN and SYDVKM. V shed 10 bases and J shed 4 bases, with 14 bases lying between them. The CDR3 is made up of 13 amino acids. The CDR3 nucleotides read TGTGCCATCTCAGGGCTCCGGAATCAGCCCCAGCATTTT. It yields the protein CAISGLRNQPQHF.

About this clonotype: A much larger clonotype is one base distant, so this may be a read error. The V and J genes are TRBV4-2 and TRBJ2-3; D unclear. The V end lost 1 base, the J end lost 2 bases, and 4 bases lay between the germline ends. This CDR3 has 13 amino acids. Germline CDR1 reads LGHNA; CDR2 reads YNFKEQ. The CDR3 sequence: CASSQAITDTQYF. The CDR3, as DNA: TGTGCCAGCAGCCAAGCGATCACAGATACGCAGTATTTT.

The CDR3 nucleotides read TGTGCCAGTAGTACCCGACAGGGGATCCATGGCTACACCTTC. Amino acid sequence: CASSTRQGIHGYTF. This chain uses TRBV19 with TRBJ1-2; TRBD1 aligns across 8 bases. Losses at the gene ends were 4 bases for V and 6 bases for J; bases not matched to a gene: 7. Germline V gene data show CDR1 as LNHDA and CDR2 as SQIVND (reference sequence). This CDR3 has 14 residues.

With regard to this clonotype: A read error may explain this, as a much larger clone is one base away. The rearrangement links TRBV20-1 to TRBJ2-7; TRBD2 is a possible D gene (5 bases). Germline V gene sequence: CDR1 DFQATT, CDR2 SNEGSKA (reference sequence). The CDR3 sequence is 10 residues long. The germline V and J ends were trimmed by 8 bases and 3 bases, with 8 bases remaining between them. The CDR3 protein is CSTGLYEQYF. The CDR3 DNA sequence: TGCAGTACCGGACTCTACGAGCAGTACTTC.

This clonotype was seen only a few times. V usage is TRBV12-3 or TRBV12-4 and J usage is TRBJ1-1, with a weak D call TRBD1 (5 bases). The CDR3 spans 15 residues. Trimming removed 2 bases at V and 3 bases at J, with 13 bases between. The CDR3 DNA is TGTGCCAGCAGTTTACCCTCTGAAGGGGACACTGAAGCTTTCTTT. Its protein is CASSLPSEGDTEAFF.

As concerns this clonotype: A read error may account for a junction end that differs from germline. This chain connects TRBV10-2 to TRBJ1-2; D call uncertain. The germline gives CDR1 WSHSY, CDR2 SAAADI. The CDR3 totals 14 residues. For the CDR3, the DNA is TGCGCCAGCAGTGAGTCGATGGGCCCTCATGGCTGCACCTTC. Translating gives CASSESMGPHGCTF.

The sample holds a few counts of this clonotype. The chain recombines TRBV21-1 with TRBJ2-7; TRBD1 was called by the table and not checked on the DNA. TRBV21-1 has pseudogene status. This CDR3 comprises 18 residues. As DNA, the CDR3 is TGTGCCAGCAGCAAAGGGGGGTTCAGACTCCCATTTATTACCGAGCAGTACTTC. Translating gives CASSKGGFRLPFITEQYF.

This clonotype was found many times. J is TRBJ2-7 and V is TRBV20-1, with 7 bases fitting TRBD2. Per the germline V gene, CDR1 is DFQATT and CDR2 is SNEGSKA (reference sequence). The V gene end was trimmed by 0 bases and the J gene end by 5 bases; junction bases not matched to a gene: 10. The CDR3 loop spans 15 amino acids. CDR3 in amino acids: CSARDPGLGRNEQYF. The CDR3 DNA follows: TGCAGTGCTAGAGATCCAGGACTAGGAAGGAACGAGCAGTACTTC.

J is TRBJ1-2 and V is TRBV5-5; the D gene is possibly TRBD1 (6 bases). Trimming took off 0 bases at V and 0 bases at J, with 15 bases between the two ends. The CDR3 spans 17 residues. From germline, CDR1 is SGHKS and CDR2 YYEKEE (reference sequence). The CDR3 sequence is CASSLAAGGDANYGYTF. The CDR3 DNA reads as TGTGCCAGCAGCTTGGCCGCGGGGGGCGATGCTAACTATGGCTACACCTTC.

The genes are TRBV12-3 or TRBV12-4 and TRBJ1-5; D is unclear. The CDR3 extends over 13 amino acids. V was shortened by 4 bases and J by 7 bases, with 11 bases between the two germline ends. CDR3 residues: CASSYNIGQPQHF. The CDR3 nucleotides read TGTGCCAGCAGTTACAACATCGGCCAGCCCCAGCATTTT.

The J gene is TRBJ2-1, the V gene TRBV29-1; 8 bases agree with TRBD2. The CDR3 is made up of 13 amino acids. With 3 bases clipped from V and 4 bases from J, the junction kept 2 bases outside the gene matches. CDR1 is SQVTM and CDR2 is ANQGSEA in the germline V gene. This CDR3 is CSVEGTRYNEQFF. CDR3 in DNA: TGCAGCGTTGAGGGGACTAGATACAATGAGCAGTTCTTC.

This chain connects TRBV9 to TRBJ1-3, with D hard to call. The germline V gene encodes CDR1 SGDLS and CDR2 YYNGEE. This CDR3 contains 13 residues. V shed 3 bases and J shed 4 bases, with 8 bases lying between them. The CDR3 sequence: CASSGFGGNTIYF. CDR3 bases: TGTGCCAGCAGCGGGTTTGGGGGAAACACCATATATTTT.

The rearrangement links TRBV5-6 to TRBJ1-1; no reliable D call. Trimming cost V 5 bases and J 4 bases, with 12 bases left between them. This CDR3 is 13 amino acids long. The germline CDR1 and CDR2 sequences are SGHDT and YYEEEE. The CDR3 DNA is TGTGCCAGCAGACCCGGGTGGGGCACTGAAGCTTTCTTT. This gives the protein CASRPGWGTEAFF.

In its sample, this clonotype was seen many times. The chain links TRBV28 to TRBJ2-7, with D possibly being TRBD2 (5 bases). The CDR3 length is 14 residues. The ends were cut back, 6 bases at V and 2 bases at J, with 14 bases in the middle. CDR1 MDHEN and CDR2 SYDVKM come from the germline V gene. The CDR3 nucleotides are TGTGCCAGCAGCTTGAGCTCGGGGACCTACGAGCAGTACTTC. This encodes CASSLSSGTYEQYF.